One and the same sample provided the 11 T cell receptor beta chains below, sequenced in a study of regulatory T cells in long-lasting Graves disease. Described time point: persistent/refractory GD, antithyroid drugs over 5 years with positive TRAb. From PBMCs, RNA was extracted and then used to make the TCR library. To make TCR beta libraries, researchers used iRepertoire HTBI primers and Arm-PCR of CDR3 regions. TCRdb processed the multiplex PCR reads anew with MiXCR; each CDR3 protein has one entry. The sample includes roughly 400,000 distinct CDR3 sequences, 20% to 25% of them seen just once. This sample comprised peripheral blood mononuclear cells (PBMCs), obtained when the disease was refractory, from a patient treated with antithyroid drugs. The origin of the receptors is a female donor with Graves disease.

Note on this clonotype: This CDR3 fails to terminate in the conserved phenylalanine or tryptophan, so it likely reflects a read error. CDR3 amino acids: CASSYPRGRENTIYS. The DNA of the CDR3 is TGTGCCAGCAGTTACCCCAGGGGGCGCGAAAACACCATATATTCT. The V and J genes are TRBV6-2 or TRBV6-3 and TRBJ1-3; 8 nucleotides line up with TRBD1. The trim removed 2 bases at V and 6 bases at J, leaving 6 bases unmatched. The CDR3 is 15 amino acids. Germline V CDR1 and CDR2: MNHEY, SVGEGT.

With respect to this clonotype: A far larger clone is one nucleotide away, so this likely arose from a read error. The chain uses TRBV6-1 and TRBJ2-5; possibly TRBD1 or TRBD2 for D (6 bases each). The ends were cut back, 8 bases at V and 0 bases at J, with 10 bases in the middle. Germline CDR1 reads MNHNS; CDR2 reads SASEGT. The CDR3 runs to 13 residues. CDR3 sequence (DNA): TGTGCCAGCTCCCGGGGGCACCAAGAGACCCAGTACTTC. Translating it yields CASSRGHQETQYF.

This clonotype was recorded a few times. The chain employs TRBV4-1 and TRBJ1-5; 7 nucleotides agree with TRBD1. Germline CDR1 MGHRA, CDR2 YSYEKL. This CDR3 is built from 16 residues. V lost 0 bases to trimming and J lost 5 bases; unmatched junction nucleotides: 7. Here the CDR3 DNA reads TGCGCCAGCAGCCAAGATATGGAGGGGGCTTATCAGCCCCAGCATTTT. Translation gives CASSQDMEGAYQPQHF.

J is TRBJ2-1 and V is TRBV28; TRBD2 matches 10 bases. The J segment lost 5 bases and the V segment lost 10 bases, leaving 5 bases of the junction unmatched. The germline V gene encodes CDR1 MDHEN and CDR2 SYDVKM. The CDR3 spans 13 residues. CDR3: CATGTSEHNEQFF. CDR3 sequence (DNA): TGTGCCACCGGGACTAGCGAACACAATGAGCAGTTCTTC.

This clonotype was seen a few times. The rearrangement uses TRBV11-1 and TRBJ1-1, with a tentative D call TRBD1 (5 bases). Trimming removed 3 bases at V and 1 base at J, with 12 bases between. CDR3 length: 15 amino acids. Germline V lookup: CDR1 SGHAT, CDR2 FQDESV (reference sequence). The CDR3 DNA reads as TGTGCCAGCAGCTTTACGTCGGGGGGGAACACTGAAGCTTTCTTT. Its protein is CASSFTSGGNTEAFF.

This chain links TRBV15 with TRBJ1-5; D uncertain. The germline CDR1 and CDR2 sequences are LNHNV and YYDKDF (reference sequence). V was cut by 1 base and J by 7 bases, with 11 bases left in between. This CDR3 is 14 amino acids long. CDR3 nucleotide sequence: TGTGCCACCAGCAGAGTTCGAAGGTGGCAGCCCCAGCATTTT. Protein: CATSRVRRWQPQHF.

In its sample, this clonotype was seen many times. The CDR3 is CASSAVNKPGTGELFF. In nucleotides, the CDR3 is TGTGCCAGCAGTGCCGTTAATAAACCGGGCACCGGGGAGCTGTTTTTT. The chain carries TRBV28 and TRBJ2-2; D remains unclear. The CDR3 spans 16 residues. CDR1 MDHEN and CDR2 SYDVKM come from the germline V gene. V was trimmed by 5 bases and J by 4 bases, leaving 17 bases between them.

This clonotype was observed a handful of times. The chain recombines TRBV15 with TRBJ2-7, with D possibly called TRBD1 or TRBD2 (5 bases each). The germline V and J ends were trimmed by 3 bases and 7 bases, with 16 bases remaining between them. The CDR3 is 14 amino acids. The germline V gene has CDR1 LNHNV and CDR2 YYDKDF (reference sequence). The CDR3 nucleotides are TGTGCCACCAGCAGCCGGGACCGATCTACGGAGCAGTACTTC. This gives the protein CATSSRDRSTEQYF.

This rearrangement joins TRBV29-1 to TRBJ2-1; D uncertain. Trimming pared 6 bases from V and 6 bases from J, leaving 15 bases between. The germline V gene encodes CDR1 SQVTM and CDR2 ANQGSEA. The CDR3 length is 13 residues. CDR3 protein: CSVISGTSNEQFF. The CDR3 nucleotides are TGCAGCGTCATATCGGGTACTTCCAATGAGCAGTTCTTC.

There are many counts of this clonotype. CDR3 amino acids: CASSLVSSSYEQYF. Written as DNA, the CDR3 is TGTGCCAGCAGCTTAGTGTCTAGCTCCTACGAGCAGTACTTC. The gene calls are TRBV13 and TRBJ2-7, with unresolved D. The germline gives CDR1 PRHDT, CDR2 FYEKMQ (reference sequence). The CDR3 covers 14 residues. Between the trimmed V and J ends, which lost 1 base and 0 bases, there was a span of 7 bases.

At least ten counts were recorded for this clonotype. V usage is TRBV7-8 and J usage is TRBJ1-1; D is perhaps TRBD1 (5 bases). Per the germline V gene, CDR1 is SGHVS and CDR2 is FQNEAQ. Trimming took 4 bases from V and 2 from J, leaving 20 bases between them. This CDR3 region has 17 residues. CDR3 residues: CASSSPRGGGANTEAFF. CDR3 DNA: TGTGCCAGCAGCTCCCCTCGCGGCGGTGGGGCCAACACTGAAGCTTTCTTT.